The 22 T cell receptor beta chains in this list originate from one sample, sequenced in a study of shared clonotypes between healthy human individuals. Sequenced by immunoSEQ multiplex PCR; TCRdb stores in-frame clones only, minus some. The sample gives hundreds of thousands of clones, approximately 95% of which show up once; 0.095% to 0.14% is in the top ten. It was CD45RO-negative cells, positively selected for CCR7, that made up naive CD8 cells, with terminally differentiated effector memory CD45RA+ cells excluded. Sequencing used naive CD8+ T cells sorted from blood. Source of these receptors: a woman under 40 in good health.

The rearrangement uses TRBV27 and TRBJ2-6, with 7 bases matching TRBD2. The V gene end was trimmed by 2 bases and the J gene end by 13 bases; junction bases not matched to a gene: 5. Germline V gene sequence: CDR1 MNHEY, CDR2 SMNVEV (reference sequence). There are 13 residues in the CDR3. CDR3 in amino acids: CASSLGGLGVLTF. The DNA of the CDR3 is TGTGCCAGCAGTTTAGGCGGACTAGGTGTCCTGACTTTC.

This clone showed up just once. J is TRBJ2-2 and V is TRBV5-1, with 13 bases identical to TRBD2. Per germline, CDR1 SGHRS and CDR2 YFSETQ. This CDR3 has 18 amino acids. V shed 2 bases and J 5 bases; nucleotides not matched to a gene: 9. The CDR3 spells CASSFNTSGRARTGELFF. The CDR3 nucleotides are TGCGCCAGCAGCTTTAATACTAGCGGGAGGGCCCGTACCGGGGAGCTGTTTTTT. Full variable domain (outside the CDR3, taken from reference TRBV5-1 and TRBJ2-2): KAGVTQTPRYLIKTRGQQVTLSCSPISGHRSVSWYQQTPGQGLQFLFEYFSETQRNKGNFPGRFSGRQFSNSRSEMNVSTLELGDSALYLCASSFNTSGRARTGELFFGEGSRLTVL.

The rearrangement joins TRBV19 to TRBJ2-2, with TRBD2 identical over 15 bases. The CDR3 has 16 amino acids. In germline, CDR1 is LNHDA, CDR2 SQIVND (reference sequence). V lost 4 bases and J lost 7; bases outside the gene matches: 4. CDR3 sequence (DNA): TGTGCCAGTAGTACCGGACTAGCGGGAGGGCTCGGGGAGCTGTTTTTT. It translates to CASSTGLAGGLGELFF.

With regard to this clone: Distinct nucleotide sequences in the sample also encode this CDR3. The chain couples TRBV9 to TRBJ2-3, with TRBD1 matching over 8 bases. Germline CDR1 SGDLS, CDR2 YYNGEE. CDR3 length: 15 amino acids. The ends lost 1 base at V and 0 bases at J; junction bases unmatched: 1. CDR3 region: CASSVQGASTDTQYF. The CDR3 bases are TGTGCCAGCAGCGTACAGGGGGCTAGCACAGATACGCAGTATTTT.

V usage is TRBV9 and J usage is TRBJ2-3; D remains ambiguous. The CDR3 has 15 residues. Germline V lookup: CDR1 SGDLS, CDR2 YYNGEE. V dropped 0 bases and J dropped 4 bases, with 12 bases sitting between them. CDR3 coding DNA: TGTGCCAGCAGCGTAGCAGGTAGGAGCCCAGATACGCAGTATTTT. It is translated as CASSVAGRSPDTQYF.

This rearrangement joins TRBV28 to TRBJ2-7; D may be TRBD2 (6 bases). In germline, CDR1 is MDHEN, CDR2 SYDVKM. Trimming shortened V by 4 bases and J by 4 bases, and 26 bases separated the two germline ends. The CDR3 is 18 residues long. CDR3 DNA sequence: TGTGCCAGCAGTTCGCGCCGGACGGGGGAACAGACAGAGTACGAGCAGTACTTC. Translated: CASSSRRTGEQTEYEQYF.

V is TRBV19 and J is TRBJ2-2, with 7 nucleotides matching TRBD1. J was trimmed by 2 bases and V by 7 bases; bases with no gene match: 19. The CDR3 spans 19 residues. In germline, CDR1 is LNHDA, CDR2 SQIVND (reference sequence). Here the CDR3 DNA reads TGTGCCAGTAATAGACAGGGAGTCCGCGGAGCGGCCAACACCGGGGAGCTGTTTTTT. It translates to CASNRQGVRGAANTGELFF.

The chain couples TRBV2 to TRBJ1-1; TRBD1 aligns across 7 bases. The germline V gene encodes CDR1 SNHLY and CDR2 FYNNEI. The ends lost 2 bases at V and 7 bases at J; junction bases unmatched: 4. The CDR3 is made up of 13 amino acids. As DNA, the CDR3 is TGTGCCAGCAGTGAAACCCGACAGGGTGAAGCTTTCTTT. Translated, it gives CASSETRQGEAFF. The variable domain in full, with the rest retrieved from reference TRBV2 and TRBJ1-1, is EPEVTQTPSHQVTQMGQEVILRCVPISNHLYFYWYRQILGQKVEFLVSFYNNEISEKSEIFDDQFSVERPDGSNFTLKIRSTKLEDSAMYFCASSETRQGEAFFGQGTRLTVV.

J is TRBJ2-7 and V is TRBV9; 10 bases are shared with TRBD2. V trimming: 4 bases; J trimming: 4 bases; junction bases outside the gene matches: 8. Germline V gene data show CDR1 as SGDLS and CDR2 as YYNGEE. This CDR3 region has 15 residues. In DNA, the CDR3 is TGTGCCAGCAGCCCGACTAGCGGGTCTTATTACGAGCAGTACTTC. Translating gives CASSPTSGSYYEQYF.

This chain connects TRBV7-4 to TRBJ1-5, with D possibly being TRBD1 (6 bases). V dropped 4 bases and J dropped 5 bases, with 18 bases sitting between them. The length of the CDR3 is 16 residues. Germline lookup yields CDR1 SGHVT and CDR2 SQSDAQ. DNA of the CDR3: TGTGCCAGCAGCTCGACAGGCAGAATCAGGGATCAGCCCCAGCATTTT. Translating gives CASSSTGRIRDQPQHF.

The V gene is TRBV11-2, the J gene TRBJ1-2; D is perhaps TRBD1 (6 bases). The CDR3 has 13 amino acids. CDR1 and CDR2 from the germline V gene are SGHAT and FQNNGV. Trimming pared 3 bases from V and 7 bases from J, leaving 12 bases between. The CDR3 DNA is TGTGCCAGCAGCTTGGGCACAGGGTTTGGCTACACCTTC. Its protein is CASSLGTGFGYTF.

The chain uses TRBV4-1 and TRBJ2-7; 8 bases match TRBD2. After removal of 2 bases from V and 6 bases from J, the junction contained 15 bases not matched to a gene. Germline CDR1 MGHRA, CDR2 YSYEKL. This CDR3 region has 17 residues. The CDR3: CASSQKGGSSGTFEQYF. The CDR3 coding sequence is TGCGCCAGCAGCCAAAAGGGGGGGAGTAGCGGGACATTCGAGCAGTACTTC.

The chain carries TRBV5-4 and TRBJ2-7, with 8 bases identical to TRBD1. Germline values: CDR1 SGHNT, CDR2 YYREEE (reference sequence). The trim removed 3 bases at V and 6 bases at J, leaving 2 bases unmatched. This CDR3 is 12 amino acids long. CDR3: CASSSTGAEQYF. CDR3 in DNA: TGTGCCAGCAGCTCGACAGGGGCCGAGCAGTACTTC. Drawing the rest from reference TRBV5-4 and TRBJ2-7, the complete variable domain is ETGVTQSPTHLIKTRGQQVTLRCSSQSGHNTVSWYQQALGQGPQFIFQYYREEENGRGNFPPRFSGLQFPNYSSELNVNALELDDSALYLCASSSTGAEQYFGPGTRLTVT.

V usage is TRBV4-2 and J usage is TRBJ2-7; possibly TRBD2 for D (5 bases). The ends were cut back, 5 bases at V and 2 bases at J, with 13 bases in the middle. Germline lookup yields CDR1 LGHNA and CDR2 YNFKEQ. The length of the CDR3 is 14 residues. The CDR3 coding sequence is TGTGCCAGCAGCGAGACCGGGGTCACCTACGAGCAGTACTTC. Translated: CASSETGVTYEQYF.

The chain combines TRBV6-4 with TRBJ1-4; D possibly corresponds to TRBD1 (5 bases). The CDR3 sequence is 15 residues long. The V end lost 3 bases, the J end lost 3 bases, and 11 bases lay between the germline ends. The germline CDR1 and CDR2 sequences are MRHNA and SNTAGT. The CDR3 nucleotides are TGTGCCAGCAGTGAGTGGGTCAGGGCTAATGAAAAACTGTTTTTT. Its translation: CASSEWVRANEKLFF.

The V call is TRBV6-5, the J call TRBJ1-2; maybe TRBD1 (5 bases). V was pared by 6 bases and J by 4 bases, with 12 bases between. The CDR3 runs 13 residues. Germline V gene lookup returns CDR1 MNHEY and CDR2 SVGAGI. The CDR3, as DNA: TGTGCCAGCAGGGAGGTGGGGGTCTATGGCTACACCTTC. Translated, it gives CASREVGVYGYTF.

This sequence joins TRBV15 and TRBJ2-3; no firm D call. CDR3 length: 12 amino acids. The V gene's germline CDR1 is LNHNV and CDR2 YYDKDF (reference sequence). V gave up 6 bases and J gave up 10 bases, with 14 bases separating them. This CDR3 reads CATSQTSPAQYF. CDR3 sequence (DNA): TGTGCCACCAGTCAGACCTCCCCCGCGCAGTATTTT. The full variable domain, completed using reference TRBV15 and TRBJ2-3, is DAMVIQNPRYQVTQFGKPVTLSCSQTLNHNVMYWYQQKSSQAPKLLFHYYDKDFNNEADTPDNFQSRRPNTSFCFLDIRSPGLGDTAMYLCATSQTSPAQYFGPGTRLTVL.

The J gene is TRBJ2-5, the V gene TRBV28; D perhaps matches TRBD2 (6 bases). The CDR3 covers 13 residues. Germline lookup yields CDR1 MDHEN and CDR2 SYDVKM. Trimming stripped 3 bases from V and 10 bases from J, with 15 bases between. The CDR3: CASSFKRENDQYF. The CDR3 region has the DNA TGTGCCAGCAGTTTCAAACGGGAGAACGACCAGTACTTC.

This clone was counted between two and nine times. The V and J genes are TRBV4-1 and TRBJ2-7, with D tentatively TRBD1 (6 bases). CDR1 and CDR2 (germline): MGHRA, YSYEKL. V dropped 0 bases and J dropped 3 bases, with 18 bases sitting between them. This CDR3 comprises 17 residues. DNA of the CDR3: TGCGCCAGCAGCCAAGAACCTAGGGGGAAAACTCTCTACGAGCAGTACTTC. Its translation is CASSQEPRGKTLYEQYF.

CDR3 DNA sequence: TGTGCCAGCAGTTTTGAGCTGACCGGGACAGATACGCAGTATTTT. Amino acids: CASSFELTGTDTQYF. V gene TRBV27 combines with J gene TRBJ2-3, with D hard to call. Per the germline V gene, CDR1 is MNHEY and CDR2 is SMNVEV (reference sequence). The germline V and J ends were trimmed by 3 bases and 3 bases, with 13 bases remaining between them. This CDR3 is built from 15 residues.

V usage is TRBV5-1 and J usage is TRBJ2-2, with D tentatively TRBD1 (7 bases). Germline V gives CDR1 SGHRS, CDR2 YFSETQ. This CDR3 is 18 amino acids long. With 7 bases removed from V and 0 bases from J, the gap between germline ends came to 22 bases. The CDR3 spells CASGAGQMSGSNTGELFF. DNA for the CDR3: TGCGCCAGCGGCGCGGGACAGATGAGCGGATCGAACACCGGGGAGCTGTTTTTT.

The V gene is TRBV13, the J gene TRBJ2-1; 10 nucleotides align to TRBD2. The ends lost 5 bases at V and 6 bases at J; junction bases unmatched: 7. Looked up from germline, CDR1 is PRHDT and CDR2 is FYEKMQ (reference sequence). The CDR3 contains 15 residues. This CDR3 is CASSTASGSVNEQFF. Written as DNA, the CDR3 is TGTGCCAGCAGCACTGCTAGCGGGAGTGTCAATGAGCAGTTCTTC.